A selection of T cell receptor beta chains follows, all from one sample in a study of cytomegalovirus exposure and HLA in healthy donors. Assay: immunoSEQ multiplex PCR; the TCRdb copy retains only in-frame clones and omits some. The data show around 150,000 clones, roughly 83% seen once. Input material: PBMCs. These receptor sequences come from a man aged 40-55 years in good health and CMV-seronegative. The CDR3 runs from the conserved cysteine through the conserved F or W. Fields, in order: D gene, clone size, J gene, V gene, CDR3 DNA, CDR3 protein. D genes are given only for firm matches. Only some rows state a clone size, as once, few, many or a class for expanded clones.

>.|.|TRBJ2-2|TRBV7-2
TGTGCCAGCAGCTTAGGTCGAGCTGTTTCCGGGGAGCTGTTTTTT
CASSLGRAVSGELFF
>TRBD2|.|TRBJ2-7|TRBV28
TGTGCCAGCGGGGGGGTTGTGAACTACGAGCAGTACTTC
CASGGVVNYEQYF
>TRBD1|.|TRBJ2-1|TRBV14
TGTGCCAGCAGCCAAGGGACAGGGGACTGGGAGCAGTTCTTC
CASSQGTGDWEQFF
>.|once|TRBJ2-2|TRBV29-1
TGCAGCGTTGGCTGGCGGAGCGGCTACACCGGGGAGCTGTTTTTT
CSVGWRSGYTGELFF
>TRBD1|.|TRBJ1-2|TRBV20-1
TGCAGTGGGACAGGGGGTATTGGCTACACCTTC
CSGTGGIGYTF
>.|once|TRBJ2-1|TRBV19
TGTGCCAGTAGTATAGTACAGGGTTACAATGAGCAGTTCTTC
CASSIVQGYNEQFF
>.|.|TRBJ2-7|TRBV7-9
TGTTCCAGCAGCTTCCAGGCCTACGAGCAGTACTTC
CSSSFQAYEQYF
>TRBD2|.|TRBJ2-2|TRBV27
TGTGCCAGCAGTTTTATTCGGCGGGGGGGCCCTGGGGAGCTGTTTTTT
CASSFIRRGGPGELFF
>TRBD1|once|TRBJ1-2|TRBV2
TGTGCCAGCAGAGGAAACAGGGGAGCCTATGGCTACACCTTC
CASRGNRGAYGYTF
>.|.|TRBJ1-3|TRBV7-9
TGTGCCAGCAGCCCACCCCCCACAGGGCCAGGAAACACCATATATTTT
CASSPPPTGPGNTIYF
>.|.|TRBJ2-7|TRBV5-1
TGCGCCAGCAGCGTGGAACCCAGGGCAATCCCGGACGAGCAGTACTTC
CASSVEPRAIPDEQYF
>.|.|TRBJ2-7|TRBV14
TGTGCCAGCAGCATTGCGGGACAGTACTACGAGCAGTACTTC
CASSIAGQYYEQYF
>.|.|TRBJ1-6|TRBV5-1
TGCGCCAGCAGCTTGGAGGCAGGCGTCTATAATTCACCCCTCCACTTT
CASSLEAGVYNSPLHF
>TRBD1|.|TRBJ2-7|TRBV28
TGTGCCAGCAGTTGGGACAGTCGGGCTAAAGCCGCTTACTACGAGCAGTACTTC
CASSWDSRAKAAYYEQYF
>TRBD2|.|TRBJ2-2|TRBV6-5
TGTGCCAGCATAGGGGCGGGGGGTCACGGGGAGCTGTTTTTT
CASIGAGGHGELFF
>.|.|TRBJ2-1|TRBV6-5
TGTGCCAGCAAGGCGACAGGCTACAATGAGCAGTTCTTC
CASKATGYNEQFF
>.|.|TRBJ1-2|TRBV28
TGTGCCAGCAGTAGACCTTCGGGGGGTGCAAGCCATGGCTACACCTTC
CASSRPSGGASHGYTF
>.|.|TRBJ2-2|TRBV19
TGTGCCAGTAGTCGGAGGGGGGGGGCTGACACCGGGGAGCTGTTTTTT
CASSRRGGADTGELFF
>.|.|TRBJ2-3|TRBV6-4
TGTGCCAGCAGTGAATCCGTCTCTAGCACAGATACGCAGTATTTT
CASSESVSSTDTQYF